This T cell receptor (beta chain) was recovered during a study of cytomegalovirus exposure and HLA in healthy donors. As to this clone: Its antigen is not known.

General study results and limits: The dataset shows that most TCR sequences were rare, while some public TCRs occurred in many donors.

The assay was immunoSEQ multiplex PCR, and TCRdb's table has in-frame clones only and misses some. Among about 130,000 clones listed, 70% to 85% were seen once. The specimen was PBMCs. The clonotype originates from a man in his thirties or forties in good health and CMV-seropositive.

CDR3 DNA: TGTGCCAGCAGGGCTAGCGGGCAAGAGACCCAGTACTTC. Amino acid sequence: CASRASGQETQYF. This chain uses TRBV6-5 with TRBJ2-5; 8 nucleotides line up with TRBD2. CDR3 size: 13 residues. CDR1 and CDR2 from the germline V gene are MNHEY and SVGAGI. After removal of 6 bases from V and 2 bases from J, the junction contained 2 bases not matched to a gene.